This T cell receptor (beta chain) was documented in a study of T cell repertoires in cytomegalovirus infection. In the study overall: Public TCR beta signatures were indicative of both CMV infection and a matching HLA type.

V was trimmed by 1 base and J by 2 bases, leaving 10 bases between them. CDR1 and CDR2 from the germline V gene are SGHVS and FQNEAQ. This CDR3 contains 15 residues. General study points: Carriers of CMV plus the relevant HLA were identified by cumulative public TCR beta family frequency.

This clonotype was seen repeatedly, ten times or more. Its target is not known. Via MiXCR, TCRdb re-called the reads, giving one row per CDR3 protein. The data hold approximately 130,000 distinct CDR3 sequences, with approximately 9.2% observed a single time. What was sequenced was PBMCs. The receptor was isolated from a human donor in good health (CMV status not recorded). Some clones in this sample may be carry-over from other donors' samples. J is TRBJ2-3 and V is TRBV7-8; D perhaps matches TRBD2 (6 bases). As DNA, the CDR3 is TGTGCCAGCAGCTTAGAATTAGCGGTCACAGATACGCAGTATTTT. It translates to CASSLELAVTDTQYF.